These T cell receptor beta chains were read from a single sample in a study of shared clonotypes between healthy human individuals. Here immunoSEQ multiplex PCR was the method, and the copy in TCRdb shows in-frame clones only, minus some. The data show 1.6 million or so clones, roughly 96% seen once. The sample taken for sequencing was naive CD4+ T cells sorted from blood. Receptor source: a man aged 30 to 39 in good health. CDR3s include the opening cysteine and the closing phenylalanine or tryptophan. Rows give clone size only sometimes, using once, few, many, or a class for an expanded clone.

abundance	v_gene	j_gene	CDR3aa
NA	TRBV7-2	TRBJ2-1	CASSLEGMRANEQFF
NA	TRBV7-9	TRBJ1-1	CASSAVKPGTEAFF
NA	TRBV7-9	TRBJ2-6	CASSPLGANVLTF
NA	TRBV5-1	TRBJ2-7	CASSLGDRGSYEQYF
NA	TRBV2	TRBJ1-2	CASSEEGLGYTF
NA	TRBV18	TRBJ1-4	CASSRDRQGEKLFF
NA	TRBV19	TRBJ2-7	CASSPRGTGATYEQYF
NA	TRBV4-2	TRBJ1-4	CASSTRTTNEKLFF
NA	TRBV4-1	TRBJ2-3	CASSQGMDRGADTQYF
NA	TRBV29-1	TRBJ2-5	CSVTVAGREKYF
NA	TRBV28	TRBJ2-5	CASTTVLGETQYF
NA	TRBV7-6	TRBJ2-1	CASSPGVWQFF
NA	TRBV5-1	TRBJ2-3	CASSLSSGSTDTQYF
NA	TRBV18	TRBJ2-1	CATRGGEEQFF
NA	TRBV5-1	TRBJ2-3	CASSLGDTQYF
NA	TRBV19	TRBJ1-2	CASSSLTGLTSLYGYTF
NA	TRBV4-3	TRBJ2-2	CASSQDRTWEVYTGELFF
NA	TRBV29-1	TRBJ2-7	CSVVLGGTYYEQYF
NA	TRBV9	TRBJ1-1	CASKVSLLDTEAFF
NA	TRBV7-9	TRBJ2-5	CASSSSETQYF
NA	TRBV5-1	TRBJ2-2	CASSLSDTGELFF
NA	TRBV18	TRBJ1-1	CASSPLLGANTEAFF
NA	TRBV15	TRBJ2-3	CATRRDSGAATDTQYF
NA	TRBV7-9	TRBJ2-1	CASSLVPAGNNEQFF
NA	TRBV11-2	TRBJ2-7	CASALRIRRDEQYF
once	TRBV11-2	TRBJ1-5	CASSLAGQLNQPQHF
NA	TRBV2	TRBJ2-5	CASHYRPQETQYF
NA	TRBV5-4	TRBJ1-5	CASSVMTGGRDQPQHF
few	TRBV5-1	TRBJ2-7	CASSRTSGTYEQYF
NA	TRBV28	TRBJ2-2	CASSPSPGLAGDWVNTGELFF
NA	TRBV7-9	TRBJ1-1	CASRRLGPEAFF
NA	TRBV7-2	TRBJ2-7	CASSPGTSGYYEQYF
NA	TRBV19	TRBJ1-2	CASSIVLSGKNYGYTF